Following are 30 T cell receptor beta chains from one sample sequenced in a study of cytomegalovirus exposure and HLA in healthy donors. Amplification used 60 Vbeta primers and 13 Jbeta primers. This table comes from immunoSEQ multiplex PCR, and its TCRdb copy is limited to in-frame clones, with some not included. Recorded for this sample: under 40,000 clones. The sample comprised PBMCs. The receptors stem from a female donor in good health and CMV-seronegative.

The gene calls are TRBV9 and TRBJ1-1, with D uncertain. CDR1 SGDLS and CDR2 YYNGEE come from the germline V gene. Trimming shortened V by 4 bases and J by 11 bases, and 15 bases separated the two germline ends. The CDR3 spans 12 residues. The CDR3 DNA reads as TGTGCCAGCAGCCCCCAGAGAGGGATCGCTTTCTTT. This sequence encodes CASSPQRGIAFF.

V and J are TRBV6-1 and TRBJ2-5; D possibly corresponds to TRBD1 (5 bases). Between the trimmed V and J ends, which lost 2 bases and 1 base, there was a span of 11 bases. The CDR3 is made up of 15 amino acids. CDR1 and CDR2 from the germline V gene are MNHNS and SASEGT. CDR3 DNA: TGTGCCAGCAGTGAACTATGGCAGGGCCAAGAGACCCAGTACTTC. Residues: CASSELWQGQETQYF.

The chain is built from TRBV28 and TRBJ1-6; possibly TRBD1 for D (5 bases). CDR1 is MDHEN and CDR2 is SYDVKM in the germline V gene. V dropped 7 bases and J dropped 4 bases, with 11 bases sitting between them. This CDR3 is 14 amino acids long. The CDR3 DNA is TGTGCCAGCACCGGAGCAGGGTATAATTCACCCCTCCACTTT. Its protein product is CASTGAGYNSPLHF.

The chain is built from TRBV15 and TRBJ2-3; perhaps TRBD2 as D (7 bases). The CDR3 has 14 amino acids. V lost 3 bases and J lost 4, with 11 bases in between. Germline lookup yields CDR1 LNHNV and CDR2 YYDKDF (reference sequence). The CDR3 DNA follows: TGTGCCACCAGCAGGGAGGGGGGGCCAGATACGCAGTATTTT. Its translation is CATSREGGPDTQYF.

The genes are TRBV6-6 and TRBJ1-6; tentatively, D is TRBD1 (6 bases). Trimming left V 0 bases short and J 8 bases short, with 11 bases between. This CDR3 spans 15 amino acids. Germline CDR1 is MNHNY and CDR2 is SVGAGI (reference sequence). CDR3 nucleotides: TGTGCCAGCAGTTACTCGACCAGGGGTGATTCACCCCTCCACTTT. Protein sequence: CASSYSTRGDSPLHF.

This chain links TRBV5-1 with TRBJ2-3; tentative D call: TRBD1 (5 bases). The V end was cut by 4 bases, the J end by 2 bases, with 8 bases between. This CDR3 is built from 13 residues. Germline-derived CDR1 and CDR2 are SGHRS and YFSETQ. CDR3 in amino acids: CASSTQVTDTQYF. The CDR3 coding sequence is TGCGCCAGCAGCACACAGGTCACAGATACGCAGTATTTT.

The rearrangement links TRBV19 to TRBJ2-7; 7 positions agree with TRBD1. V was pared by 4 bases and J by 5 bases, with 11 bases of the junction left unmatched. Germline V gives CDR1 LNHDA, CDR2 SQIVND (reference sequence). The CDR3 covers 15 residues. The CDR3 sequence: CASSTYPGQANEQYF. CDR3 bases: TGTGCCAGTAGTACATACCCCGGACAGGCGAACGAGCAGTACTTC.

V gene TRBV2 combines with J gene TRBJ1-1; D is ambiguous. Trimming shortened V by 6 bases and J by 1 base, and 12 bases separated the two germline ends. The germline CDR1 and CDR2 sequences are SNHLY and FYNNEI. The CDR3 is made up of 14 amino acids. CDR3 sequence (DNA): TGTGCCAGCAGATCAGGCGGGAGGAACACTGAAGCTTTCTTT. It specifies CASRSGGRNTEAFF.

The chain recombines TRBV5-1 with TRBJ1-2, with D possibly TRBD1 on 5 matching bases. Trimming removed 4 bases from V and 4 bases from J, with 14 bases in between. The CDR3 length is 14 residues. CDR1 and CDR2 from the germline V gene are SGHRS and YFSETQ. CDR3 loop: CASSPPTEAYGYTF. CDR3 nucleotide sequence: TGCGCCAGCAGCCCCCCGACAGAGGCCTATGGCTACACCTTC.

This chain joins TRBV7-9 and TRBJ2-5; TRBD2 is a possible D gene (6 bases). V was clipped by 3 bases and J by 7 bases, with 21 bases between them. This CDR3 contains 16 residues. The germline gives CDR1 SEHNR, CDR2 FQNEAQ (reference sequence). CDR3 loop: CASSFVPGLSITTQYF. In nucleotides, the CDR3 is TGTGCCAGCAGCTTCGTGCCGGGACTGTCCATTACGACCCAGTACTTC.

This chain uses TRBV6-1 with TRBJ2-1; 8 nucleotides agree with TRBD2. Looked up from germline, CDR1 is MNHNS and CDR2 is SASEGT. This CDR3 region has 15 residues. With 4 bases clipped from V and 4 bases from J, the junction kept 6 bases outside the gene matches. In DNA, the CDR3 is TGTGCCAGCAGTGGCGCGGGGGGTTGGTACAATGAGCAGTTCTTC. Residues: CASSGAGGWYNEQFF.

V usage is TRBV2 and J usage is TRBJ2-7; D unresolved. The V gene lost 7 bases and the J gene lost 4 bases, with 8 bases spanning the gap. The CDR3 sequence is 11 residues long. Looked up from germline, CDR1 is SNHLY and CDR2 is FYNNEI. CDR3 protein: CASKIQYEQYF. For the CDR3, the DNA is TGTGCCAGCAAGATACAGTACGAGCAGTACTTC.

The V and J genes are TRBV6-1 and TRBJ2-7; a weak D match, TRBD1 (5 bases). The CDR3 runs to 15 residues. The germline V and J ends were trimmed by 0 bases and 1 base, with 10 bases remaining between them. Germline CDR1 MNHNS, CDR2 SASEGT. CDR3 amino acids: CASSEAWQGSYEQYF. CDR3 in DNA: TGTGCCAGCAGTGAAGCGTGGCAGGGATCCTACGAGCAGTACTTC.

The chain recombines TRBV4-2 with TRBJ1-1, with 9 bases fitting TRBD1. CDR1 and CDR2 (germline): LGHNA, YNFKEQ. V was clipped by 2 bases and J by 4 bases; unmatched bases: 11. The length of the CDR3 is 17 residues. The CDR3 region is CASSQFGQGRSGTEAFF. CDR3 DNA: TGTGCCAGCAGCCAATTTGGACAGGGGAGGTCTGGCACTGAAGCTTTCTTT.

The chain is built from TRBV4-2 and TRBJ1-2; D might be TRBD1 (6 bases). V lost 2 bases to trimming and J lost 4 bases, with 14 bases between them. CDR3 length equals 15 residues. From germline, CDR1 is LGHNA and CDR2 YNFKEQ. CDR3 coding DNA: TGTGCCAGCAGCCAATCACAGGGAAGCGGCTATGGCTACACCTTC. This encodes CASSQSQGSGYGYTF.

The rearrangement joins TRBV6-6 to TRBJ2-7, with 8 bases that match TRBD2. Germline CDR1 is MNHNY and CDR2 is SVGAGI (reference sequence). J gave up 5 bases and V 6 bases, and 15 bases lay outside the gene matches. This CDR3 is 16 amino acids long. The CDR3 loop is CASRALGLDLINEQYF. The CDR3 DNA follows: TGTGCCAGCAGGGCTCTGGGACTAGATCTTATTAACGAGCAGTACTTC.

The V call is TRBV6-5, the J call TRBJ2-1; 12 bases fit TRBD2. This CDR3 comprises 14 residues. Germline assignment: CDR1 MNHEY and CDR2 SVGAGI. The trim removed 6 bases at V and 10 bases at J, leaving 7 bases unmatched. CDR3 sequence (DNA): TGTGCCAGCAGACGACTAGCGGGGGCCGGGGAGCAGTTCTTC. Translation gives CASRRLAGAGEQFF.

The J gene is TRBJ2-2, the V gene TRBV5-1, with TRBD1 matching 9 bases. Looked up from germline, CDR1 is SGHRS and CDR2 is YFSETQ. This CDR3 has 17 residues. With 0 bases clipped from V and 4 bases from J, the junction kept 7 bases outside the gene matches. This CDR3 is CASSLAGGQGSTGELFF. The CDR3 DNA reads TGCGCCAGCAGCTTGGCCGGGGGACAGGGTTCCACCGGGGAGCTGTTTTTT.

The CDR3 DNA reads as TGTGCCAGTAGTATCCTAGCGGGGGGGTCGGATACGCAGTATTTT. This encodes CASSILAGGSDTQYF. The chain is built from TRBV19 and TRBJ2-3; 12 bases map to TRBD2. Germline CDR1 is LNHDA and CDR2 is SQIVND (reference sequence). The CDR3 runs 15 residues. V shed 3 bases and J 6 bases; nucleotides not matched to a gene: 4.

The chain is built from TRBV9 and TRBJ1-4; no firm D call. The CDR3 loop spans 14 amino acids. The V and J ends lost 3 bases and 5 bases respectively, with 11 bases between them. CDR1 is SGDLS and CDR2 is YYNGEE in the germline V gene. This CDR3 is CASSATGGNEKLFF. CDR3 bases: TGTGCCAGCAGCGCCACCGGAGGGAATGAAAAACTGTTTTTT.

This chain uses TRBV18 with TRBJ2-7; 16 bases map to TRBD2. This CDR3 has 18 residues. With 3 bases clipped from V and 6 bases from J, the junction kept 11 bases outside the gene matches. Germline CDR1 is KGHSH and CDR2 is LQKENI. CDR3 nucleotide sequence: TGTGCCAGCTCACCCCTCCAGGGACTAGCGGGGGGGCAAGGCGAGCAGTACTTC. Translated: CASSPLQGLAGGQGEQYF.

The CDR3 sequence: CAWSPDRVYEQYF. CDR3 DNA sequence: TGTGCCTGGAGTCCGGACAGGGTCTACGAGCAGTACTTC. The chain combines TRBV30 with TRBJ2-7, with TRBD1 matching over 8 bases. V trimming: 2 bases; J trimming: 3 bases; junction bases outside the gene matches: 3. The CDR3 loop spans 13 amino acids. Per the germline V gene, CDR1 is GTSNPN and CDR2 is SVGIG (reference sequence).

A remark on this clone: This same CDR3 is encoded by further DNA sequences in the sample. The V call is TRBV20-1, the J call TRBJ2-7; D is unresolved. CDR3 size: 11 residues. The germline gives CDR1 DFQATT, CDR2 SNEGSKA (reference sequence). Trimming removed 2 bases from V and 4 bases from J, with 6 bases in between. The CDR3 region has the DNA TGCAGTGCTAGACCCACTTACGAGCAGTACTTC. Translated: CSARPTYEQYF.

The V and J genes are TRBV4-1 and TRBJ1-5; no reliable D call. The CDR3 extends over 17 amino acids. The germline V gene encodes CDR1 MGHRA and CDR2 YSYEKL. The V end lost 1 base, the J end lost 1 base, and 14 bases lay between the germline ends. The CDR3 DNA is TGCGCCAGCAGCCAAGGACGGGGAGGCGAGAGCAATCAGCCCCAGCATTTT. Protein: CASSQGRGGESNQPQHF.

The rearrangement uses TRBV18 and TRBJ2-1, with D perhaps matching TRBD2 (6 bases). Germline V gives CDR1 KGHSH, CDR2 LQKENI. Trimming took 1 base from V and 5 from J, leaving 21 bases between them. This CDR3 contains 18 residues. This CDR3 reads CASSPRRGNSDANNEQFF. In DNA, the CDR3 is TGTGCCAGCTCACCACGGCGGGGAAACTCGGATGCAAACAATGAGCAGTTCTTC. The entire variable domain, with the rest obtained from reference TRBV18 and TRBJ2-1, is as follows: NAGVMQNPRHLVRRRGQEARLRCSPMKGHSHVYWYRQLPEEGLKFMVYLQKENIIDESGMPKERFSAEFPKEGPSILRIQQVVRGDSAAYFCASSPRRGNSDANNEQFFGPGTRLTVL.

V and J are TRBV11-3 and TRBJ1-6; D unresolved. V was pared by 3 bases and J by 7 bases, with 10 bases between. Germline values: CDR1 SGHNT, CDR2 YENEEA. This CDR3 has 14 residues. CDR3: CASSFDGKNSPLHF. The CDR3 region has the DNA TGTGCCAGCAGCTTCGACGGGAAAAATTCACCCCTCCACTTT. The full variable domain, its missing parts supplied by reference TRBV11-3 and TRBJ1-6, is EAGVVQSPRYKIIEKKQPVAFWCNPISGHNTLYWYLQNLGQGPELLIRYENEEAVDDSQLPKDRFSAERLKGVDSTLKIQPAELGDSAVYLCASSFDGKNSPLHFGNGTRLTVT.

Here the CDR3 reads CASSLGTGHHSNQPQHF. The CDR3 nucleotides are TGTGCCAGCAGCTTAGGGACAGGGCACCATAGCAATCAGCCCCAGCATTTT. This chain links TRBV7-9 with TRBJ1-5, with 8 bases matching TRBD1. After removal of 1 base from V and 0 bases from J, the junction contained 5 bases not matched to a gene. CDR1 is SEHNR, CDR2 FQNEAQ, per germline (reference sequence). The CDR3 length is 17 residues. Filled out from reference TRBV7-9 and TRBJ1-5, the complete variable domain reads DTGVSQNPRHKITKRGQNVTFRCDPISEHNRLYWYRQTLGQGPEFLTYFQNEAQLEKSRLLSDRFSAERPKGSFSTLEIQRTEQGDSAMYLCASSLGTGHHSNQPQHFGDGTRLSIL.

Points on this clone: The junction does not match germline at one end; this may be a read error. J is TRBJ2-3 and V is TRBV4-3; 8 nucleotides align to TRBD2. This CDR3 contains 15 residues. Germline CDR1 is LGHNA and CDR2 is YSLEER. CDR3 in amino acids: CASSQDTSGADKQYF. In DNA, the CDR3 is TGCGCCAGCAGCCAAGACACTAGCGGAGCAGATAAGCAGTATTTT.

V gene TRBV19 combines with J gene TRBJ1-5; D perhaps matches TRBD1 (5 bases). The germline gives CDR1 LNHDA, CDR2 SQIVND (reference sequence). Trimming took off 6 bases at V and 3 bases at J, with 12 bases between the two ends. The CDR3 runs to 14 residues. This CDR3 is CASRVGRDNQPQHF. The CDR3 DNA reads TGTGCCAGTAGAGTGGGGCGGGACAATCAGCCCCAGCATTTT.

V is TRBV5-4 and J is TRBJ2-6; no reliable D call. The V gene lost 0 bases and the J gene lost 2 bases, with 15 bases spanning the gap. Per germline, CDR1 SGHNT and CDR2 YYREEE (reference sequence). CDR3 size: 18 residues. The CDR3 DNA sequence: TGTGCCAGCAGCTTGGATCCGGTCAGGCCCGCTGGGGCCAACGTCCTGACTTTC. Protein product: CASSLDPVRPAGANVLTF.